The 18 T cell receptor beta chains reported below all come from one sample, sequenced in a study of blood T cell repertoires in COVID-19. Profiling relied on immunoSEQ multiplex PCR, and the TCRdb table lists in-frame clones only, not all of them. The sample contains about 250,000 clones, approximately 85% of which appear only once. Specimen: peripheral blood. These TCRs come from a woman between 70 and 85 years old with acute or convalescent COVID-19.

The V and J genes are TRBV29-1 and TRBJ1-2; 7 bases align to TRBD1. The germline V gene has CDR1 SQVTM and CDR2 ANQGSEA. V lost 6 bases to trimming and J lost 8 bases; unmatched junction nucleotides: 15. The CDR3 runs to 14 residues. The CDR3 bases are TGCAGCGTAGGATACGACAGGGTCCCTTCGGGCTACACCTTC. This gives the protein CSVGYDRVPSGYTF.

The chain combines TRBV11-2 with TRBJ1-2; TRBD1 aligns across 7 bases. This CDR3 comprises 14 residues. The V segment lost 5 bases and the J segment 8 bases; nucleotides outside the gene matches: 11. CDR1 SGHAT and CDR2 FQNNGV come from the germline V gene. The CDR3 region has the DNA TGTGCCAGCAGCCGAACGACAGGGTACAGCGGCTACACCTTC. Translated, it gives CASSRTTGYSGYTF.

The rearrangement joins TRBV6-5 to TRBJ1-4, with 8 bases lining up with TRBD1. The trim removed 5 bases at V and 2 bases at J, leaving 1 base unmatched. The CDR3 spans 14 residues. Per the germline V gene, CDR1 is MNHEY and CDR2 is SVGAGI. This CDR3 reads CASSNRGTNEKLFF. DNA for the CDR3: TGTGCCAGCAGTAACAGGGGGACTAATGAAAAACTGTTTTTT.

The chain recombines TRBV3-1 (or the pseudogene TRBV3-2) with TRBJ1-1, with D tentatively TRBD1 (5 bases). The germline V gene encodes CDR1 LGHDT and CDR2 YNNKEL (reference sequence). V lost 4 bases and J lost 1, with 10 bases in between. The CDR3 is made up of 14 amino acids. CDR3 nucleotide sequence: TGTGCCAGCAGCCTGTCCGGGGGGAACACTGAAGCTTTCTTT. Amino acid sequence: CASSLSGGNTEAFF.

The chain is built from TRBV19 and TRBJ1-2; the D is unclear. CDR3 length: 13 residues. Germline values: CDR1 LNHDA, CDR2 SQIVND (reference sequence). Trimming removed 6 bases from V and 0 bases from J, with 8 bases in between. This chain's CDR3 is CASSKLPNYGYTF. CDR3 DNA sequence: TGTGCCAGTAGCAAACTCCCTAACTATGGCTACACCTTC.

This chain links TRBV6-1 with TRBJ1-2; unclear D gene. Germline CDR1 and CDR2: MNHNS and SASEGT. V lost 0 bases and J lost 4, with 18 bases in between. This CDR3 has 17 amino acids. The CDR3 region is CASSEAYSPAYFYGYTF. The DNA of the CDR3 is TGTGCCAGCAGTGAAGCGTACAGCCCAGCCTATTTCTATGGCTACACCTTC.

The chain recombines TRBV6-1 with TRBJ2-3; TRBD2 aligns across 7 bases. CDR3 length: 14 amino acids. CDR1 is MNHNS and CDR2 is SASEGT in the germline V gene. V shed 6 bases and J 2 bases; nucleotides not matched to a gene: 5. CDR3 protein: CASRRSGLTDTQYF. For the CDR3, the DNA is TGTGCCAGCAGACGTAGCGGGCTCACAGATACGCAGTATTTT.

The V call is TRBV28, the J call TRBJ2-7; tentative D call: TRBD1 (6 bases). The germline gives CDR1 MDHEN, CDR2 SYDVKM. The length of the CDR3 is 14 residues. The V end was cut by 7 bases, the J end by 3 bases, with 16 bases between. CDR3 coding DNA: TGTGCCAGCACCGTCCAGGGGTTCCTCTACGAGCAGTACTTC. Its protein is CASTVQGFLYEQYF.

V and J are TRBV6-2 or TRBV6-3 and TRBJ2-7; D not certain. Per the germline V gene, CDR1 is MNHEY and CDR2 is SVGEGT. V lost 3 bases and J lost 1, with 13 bases in between. This CDR3 is built from 15 residues. In nucleotides, the CDR3 is TGTGCCAGCAGTTATAGTACGGTCCGATCCTACGAGCAGTACTTC. Amino acid sequence: CASSYSTVRSYEQYF.

This chain links TRBV2 with TRBJ1-5; a weak D match, TRBD1 (6 bases). CDR1 is SNHLY and CDR2 is FYNNEI in the germline V gene. This CDR3 spans 12 amino acids. V lost 10 bases and J 7 bases, leaving 14 bases between the germline ends. Here the CDR3 reads CATTSGAQPQHF. The CDR3, as DNA: TGTGCCACCACGTCAGGGGCCCAGCCCCAGCATTTT.

This clone was seen more than once but under ten times. The junction differs from germline at one of its ends, possibly a read error. CDR3 protein: CASSYSTGLNTEAFF. The CDR3 bases are TGTGCCAGCAGCTACTCGACAGGGTTGAACACTGAAGCTTTCTTT. The gene calls are TRBV6-5 and TRBJ1-1; 7 bases agree with TRBD1. The CDR3 runs to 15 residues. Germline CDR1 MNHEY, CDR2 SVGAGI.

The chain recombines TRBV28 with TRBJ2-4, with D possibly matching TRBD2 (7 bases). CDR1 is MDHEN, CDR2 SYDVKM, per germline. The CDR3 runs to 17 residues. Trimming pared 0 bases from V and 3 bases from J, leaving 15 bases between. The CDR3 DNA reads as TGTGCCAGCAGTTTATGGGGCGGGGGCACCAACAAAAACATTCAGTACTTC. Its translation: CASSLWGGGTNKNIQYF.

The chain recombines TRBV6-5 with TRBJ1-1; D call uncertain. The germline V gene encodes CDR1 MNHEY and CDR2 SVGAGI. V lost 7 bases and J 5 bases, leaving 17 bases between the germline ends. The CDR3 spans 14 residues. In DNA form, the CDR3 reads TGTGCCAGCAACTCCCCGGCAGGCAGAACTGAAGCTTTCTTT. Protein: CASNSPAGRTEAFF.

The V and J genes are TRBV19 and TRBJ1-6; 9 positions agree with TRBD1. The V gene end was trimmed by 9 bases and the J gene end by 0 bases; junction bases not matched to a gene: 9. This CDR3 comprises 17 residues. The germline CDR1 and CDR2 sequences are LNHDA and SQIVND (reference sequence). The CDR3 DNA sequence: TGTGCCAGCCGAGGACAGGGGAAGAGCTCCTATAATTCACCCCTCCACTTT. Encoded protein: CASRGQGKSSYNSPLHF.

The chain employs TRBV18 and TRBJ1-5; 7 bases line up with TRBD1. This CDR3 is 15 amino acids long. J lost 7 bases, V lost 3 bases, and 9 bases had no gene match. CDR1 is KGHSH and CDR2 is LQKENI in the germline V gene. The CDR3 reads CASSPPGQEGQPQHF. The DNA for the CDR3 is TGTGCCAGCTCACCCCCTGGACAGGAGGGCCAGCCCCAGCATTTT.

This chain connects TRBV7-2 to TRBJ1-2; D unresolved. Trimming cost V 5 bases and J 6 bases, with 13 bases left between them. The CDR3 has 13 residues. CDR1 and CDR2 (germline): SGHTA, FQGNSA. The CDR3, as DNA: TGTGCCAGCAGCCTCCTGCGGTCCGATGGCTACACCTTC. Translation gives CASSLLRSDGYTF.

This clone has a handful of counts. The chain carries TRBV19 and TRBJ2-1, with a tentative D call TRBD2 (7 bases). Trimming took off 4 bases at V and 0 bases at J, with 16 bases between the two ends. Germline V gene data show CDR1 as LNHDA and CDR2 as SQIVND (reference sequence). The CDR3 runs to 17 residues. CDR3 in amino acids: CASSSASRGLSYNEQFF. CDR3 nucleotide sequence: TGTGCCAGTAGTAGCGCCTCGCGGGGGCTCTCCTACAATGAGCAGTTCTTC.

This chain uses TRBV5-1 with TRBJ2-5; perhaps TRBD1 as D (6 bases). V was clipped by 4 bases and J by 1 base, with 14 bases between them. This CDR3 comprises 15 residues. Germline-derived CDR1 and CDR2 are SGHRS and YFSETQ. As DNA, the CDR3 is TGCGCCAGCAGCACGTCAGGGGCCCTCCAAGAGACCCAGTACTTC. It specifies CASSTSGALQETQYF.